This T cell receptor beta chain emerged from a study of T cells after yellow fever vaccination. Study-level information: SMART-Seq v4 Ultra Low Input prepared the low-cell-number fractions.

The CDR3 loop spans 14 amino acids. Trimming removed 8 bases from V and 4 bases from J; junction bases left unmatched: 8. Germline-derived CDR1 and CDR2 are MNHNS and SASEGT. A process of 5'RACE template switching, which added a universal primer site and UMIs, was used to make TCR cDNA. A single record per CDR3 protein comes from TCRdb applying MiXCR to the 5' RACE reads. The sample has 450,000 to 600,000 distinct CDR3 sequences, roughly a sixth seen once; the top ten hold 15% to 20%. In its sample, this clonotype was seen a few times. Its antigen is undetermined. Overall study results and limits: A weaker secondary response peaked on day 5, the primary on day 15.

Sequences were derived from PBMCs, sampled about 5 days after the first yellow fever vaccination. The J gene is TRBJ2-3, the V gene TRBV6-1, with TRBD2 matching over 8 bases. This clonotype originated in a man younger than 35 who received the YFV17D yellow fever vaccine. CDR3 sequence reads: CASPVGGGADTQYF. Written as DNA, the CDR3 is TGTGCCAGCCCTGTCGGGGGGGGCGCAGATACGCAGTATTTT.